Presented here are 4 T cell receptor beta chains from one specimen sequenced in a study of T-cell memory formation after mild COVID-19. One entry per CDR3 protein results from TCRdb running MiXCR on the 5' RACE reads. There are hundreds of thousands of distinct CDR3 sequences in the sample; 25% to 30% occur only once, and roughly 14% lies in the top ten. The sequencing sample was made of PBMCs or a T cell subset sorted from them (not recorded which). These receptors came from an adult woman who had mild COVID-19 (a few samples of this study predate the infection). Cell type and time point are not known.

The chain has TRBV6-1 and TRBJ1-2; the D is unclear. There are 14 residues in the CDR3. CDR1 is MNHNS, CDR2 SASEGT, per germline. With 6 bases removed from V and 2 bases from J, the gap between germline ends came to 13 bases. The CDR3 loop is CASSRLNANYGYTF. CDR3 coding DNA: TGTGCCAGCAGCCGTCTGAACGCGAACTATGGCTACACCTTC.

The V and J genes are TRBV5-1 and TRBJ2-5, with no clear D. Germline values: CDR1 SGHRS, CDR2 YFSETQ. V lost 1 base and J lost 0, with 7 bases in between. This CDR3 has 14 residues. CDR3 sequence (DNA): TGCGCCAGCAGCTTGTCCCCAGACCAAGAGACCCAGTACTTC. It yields the protein CASSLSPDQETQYF.

Only a few counts were recorded for this clonotype. The rearrangement uses TRBV7-9 and TRBJ2-7; the match to TRBD2 covers 10 bases. This CDR3 region has 16 residues. CDR1 is SEHNR and CDR2 is FQNEAQ in the germline V gene (reference sequence). V lost 1 base to trimming and J lost 5 bases; unmatched junction nucleotides: 8. CDR3 amino acids: CASSLDASGSHNEQYF. The DNA of the CDR3 is TGTGCCAGCAGCTTAGACGCTAGCGGGAGTCATAACGAGCAGTACTTC.

This clonotype was detected only a few times. This chain joins TRBV24-1 and TRBJ2-7, with D unresolved. The CDR3 is 11 amino acids. With 8 bases removed from V and 2 bases from J, the gap between germline ends came to 6 bases. Germline assignment: CDR1 KGHDR and CDR2 SFDVKD. CDR3 sequence (DNA): TGTGCCACCACACGGCCCTACGAGCAGTACTTC. Amino acids: CATTRPYEQYF.